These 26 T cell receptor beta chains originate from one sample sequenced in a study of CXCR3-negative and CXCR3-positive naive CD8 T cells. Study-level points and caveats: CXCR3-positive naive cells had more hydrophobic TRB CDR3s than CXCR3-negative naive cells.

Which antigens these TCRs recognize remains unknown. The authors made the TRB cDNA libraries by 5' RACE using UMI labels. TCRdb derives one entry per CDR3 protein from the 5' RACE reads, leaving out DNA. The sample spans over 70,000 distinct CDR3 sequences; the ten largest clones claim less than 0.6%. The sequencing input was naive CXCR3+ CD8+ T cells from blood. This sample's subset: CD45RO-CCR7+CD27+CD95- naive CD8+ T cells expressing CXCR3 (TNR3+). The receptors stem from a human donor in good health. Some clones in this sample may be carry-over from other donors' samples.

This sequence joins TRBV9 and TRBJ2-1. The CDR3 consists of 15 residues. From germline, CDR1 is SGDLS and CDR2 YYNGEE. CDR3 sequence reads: CASSGILSSYNEQFF.

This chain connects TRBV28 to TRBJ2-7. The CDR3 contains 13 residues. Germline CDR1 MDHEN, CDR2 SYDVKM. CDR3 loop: CASSRQSAYEQYF.

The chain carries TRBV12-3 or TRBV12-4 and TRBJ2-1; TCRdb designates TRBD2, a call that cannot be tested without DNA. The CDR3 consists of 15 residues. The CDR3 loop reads CASSSTGGHRNEQFF.

The CDR3 sequence is CASSLGTGTTSGANVLTF. The chain joins TRBV5-1 to TRBJ2-6; TCRdb names TRBD1, which stays unverified in the absence of DNA. The CDR3 length is 18 residues. Germline CDR1 is SGHRS and CDR2 is YFSETQ. Filled out from reference TRBV5-1 and TRBJ2-6, the complete variable domain reads KAGVTQTPRYLIKTRGQQVTLSCSPISGHRSVSWYQQTPGQGLQFLFEYFSETQRNKGNFPGRFSGRQFSNSRSEMNVSTLELGDSALYLCASSLGTGTTSGANVLTFGAGSRLTVL.

Here the CDR3 reads CASSNFHTPNEQFF. The gene calls are TRBV5-1 and TRBJ2-1. Germline CDR1 is SGHRS and CDR2 is YFSETQ. The CDR3 spans 14 residues.

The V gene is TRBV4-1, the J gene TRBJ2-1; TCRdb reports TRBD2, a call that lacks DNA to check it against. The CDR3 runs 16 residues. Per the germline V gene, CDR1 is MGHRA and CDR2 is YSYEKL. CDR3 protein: CASSRILAGVRAEQFF.

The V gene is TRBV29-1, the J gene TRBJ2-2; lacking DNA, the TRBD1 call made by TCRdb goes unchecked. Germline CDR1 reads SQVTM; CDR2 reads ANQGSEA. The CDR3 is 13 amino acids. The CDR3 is CSAGGQNTGELFF.

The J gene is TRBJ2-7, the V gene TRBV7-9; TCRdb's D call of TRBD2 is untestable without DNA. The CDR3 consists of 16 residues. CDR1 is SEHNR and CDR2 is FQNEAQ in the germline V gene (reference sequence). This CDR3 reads CASSLEASSVWYEQYF.

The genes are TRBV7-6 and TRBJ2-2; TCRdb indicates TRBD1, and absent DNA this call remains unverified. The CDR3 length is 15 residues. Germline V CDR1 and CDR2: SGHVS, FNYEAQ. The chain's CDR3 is CASSLDRENTGELFF.

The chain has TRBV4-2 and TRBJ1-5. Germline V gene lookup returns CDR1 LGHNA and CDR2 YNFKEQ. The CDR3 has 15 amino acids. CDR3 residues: CASSQELISNQPQHF.

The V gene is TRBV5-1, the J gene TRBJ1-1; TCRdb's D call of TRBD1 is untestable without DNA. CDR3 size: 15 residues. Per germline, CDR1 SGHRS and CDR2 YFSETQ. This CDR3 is CASSPPGFRVAEAFF.

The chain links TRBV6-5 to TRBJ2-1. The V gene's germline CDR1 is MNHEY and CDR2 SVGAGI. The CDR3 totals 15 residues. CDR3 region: CASRSDTPSYNEQFF.

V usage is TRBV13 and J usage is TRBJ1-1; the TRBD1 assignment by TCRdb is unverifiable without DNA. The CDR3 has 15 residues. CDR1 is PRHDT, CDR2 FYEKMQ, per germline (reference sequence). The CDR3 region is CASSLDRPGDTEAFF.

CDR3 loop: CASSLGADSSYEQYF. The chain joins TRBV5-1 to TRBJ2-7. Germline loops: CDR1 SGHRS, CDR2 YFSETQ. This CDR3 spans 15 amino acids.

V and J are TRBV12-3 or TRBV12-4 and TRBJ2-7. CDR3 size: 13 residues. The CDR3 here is CASSSMGAYEQYF.

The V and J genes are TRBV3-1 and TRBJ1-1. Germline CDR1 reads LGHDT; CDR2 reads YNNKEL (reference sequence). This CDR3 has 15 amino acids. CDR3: CASSQDRGPWAEAFF.

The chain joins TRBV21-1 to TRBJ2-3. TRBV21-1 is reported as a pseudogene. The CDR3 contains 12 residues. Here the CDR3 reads CASSKGSDTQYF.

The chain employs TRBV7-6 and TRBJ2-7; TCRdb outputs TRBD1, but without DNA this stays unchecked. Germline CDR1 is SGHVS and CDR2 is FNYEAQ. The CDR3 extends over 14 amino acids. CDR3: CASSPETDYYEQYF. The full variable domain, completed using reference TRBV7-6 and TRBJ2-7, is GAGVSQSPRYKVTKRGQDVALRCDPISGHVSLYWYRQALGQGPEFLTYFNYEAQQDKSGLPNDRFSAERPEGSISTLTIQRTEQRDSAMYRCASSPETDYYEQYFGPGTRLTVT.

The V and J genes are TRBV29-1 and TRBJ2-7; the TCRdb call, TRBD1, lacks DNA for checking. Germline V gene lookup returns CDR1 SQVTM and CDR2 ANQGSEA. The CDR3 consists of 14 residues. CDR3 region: CSVRGNRGADEQYF.

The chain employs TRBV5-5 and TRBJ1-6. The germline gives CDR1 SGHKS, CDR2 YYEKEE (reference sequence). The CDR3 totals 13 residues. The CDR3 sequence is CASSFGLNSPLHF.

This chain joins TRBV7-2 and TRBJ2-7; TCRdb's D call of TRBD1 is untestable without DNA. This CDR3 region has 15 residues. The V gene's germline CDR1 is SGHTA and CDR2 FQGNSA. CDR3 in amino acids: CASSLIYQGSREQYF. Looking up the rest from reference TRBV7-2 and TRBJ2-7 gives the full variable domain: GAGVSQSPSNKVTEKGKDVELRCDPISGHTALYWYRQSLGQGLEFLIYFQGNSAPDKSGLPSDRFSAERTGGSVSTLTIQRTQQEDSAVYLCASSLIYQGSREQYFGPGTRLTVT.

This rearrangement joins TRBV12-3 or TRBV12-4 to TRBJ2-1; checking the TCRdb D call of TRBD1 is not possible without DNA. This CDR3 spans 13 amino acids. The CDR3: CASSFQGHNEQFF.

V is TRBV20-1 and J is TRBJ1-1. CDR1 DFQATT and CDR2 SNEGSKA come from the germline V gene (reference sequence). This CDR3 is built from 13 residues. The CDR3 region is CSASDLMNTEAFF.

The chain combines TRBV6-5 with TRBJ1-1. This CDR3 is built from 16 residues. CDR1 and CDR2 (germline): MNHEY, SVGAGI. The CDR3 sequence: CASSPSWGMWNTEAFF.

This CDR3 reads CASSYPSSQETQYF. The chain is built from TRBV5-4 and TRBJ2-5. Germline loops: CDR1 SGHNT, CDR2 YYREEE (reference sequence). The CDR3 contains 14 residues.

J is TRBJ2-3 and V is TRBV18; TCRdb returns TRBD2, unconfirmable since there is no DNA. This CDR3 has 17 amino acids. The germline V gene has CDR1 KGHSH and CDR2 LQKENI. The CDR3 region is CASSPTSLAGEMDTQYF. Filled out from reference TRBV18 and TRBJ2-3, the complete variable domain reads NAGVMQNPRHLVRRRGQEARLRCSPMKGHSHVYWYRQLPEEGLKFMVYLQKENIIDESGMPKERFSAEFPKEGPSILRIQQVVRGDSAAYFCASSPTSLAGEMDTQYFGPGTRLTVL.